Sequencing of this T cell receptor beta chain was carried out in a study of cytomegalovirus exposure and HLA in healthy donors. Study results and caveats: Specificity for CMV antigens was confirmed in vitro for a few of the CMV-associated chains.

TCRdb's table, derived via immunoSEQ multiplex PCR, lists solely in-frame clones and lacks some. The sample records approximately 120,000 clones, around 94% being singletons. V dropped 5 bases and J dropped 3 bases, with 11 bases sitting between them. The germline V gene has CDR1 MNHEY and CDR2 SMNVEV (reference sequence). There are 13 residues in the CDR3. In its sample, this clone was seen a few times. Antigen: not known. Sequenced: PBMCs. The TCR was taken from a woman aged 18-29 years in good health and CMV-seronegative. V usage is TRBV27 and J usage is TRBJ2-7, with a tentative D call TRBD1 (5 bases). The CDR3 DNA follows: TGTGCCAGCAGTCGCCAGGGTTACTACGAGCAGTACTTC. This encodes CASSRQGYYEQYF.